This T cell receptor beta chain was retrieved from a study of blood T cells in healthy people across ages. Study observations and caveats: The fall in TCR beta diversity per million T cells was roughly linear with age.

For this clonotype: The antigen remains undetermined.

CDR3 length: 15 residues. The germline CDR1 and CDR2 sequences are MRHNA and SNTAGT. The V segment lost 4 bases and the J segment 2 bases; nucleotides outside the gene matches: 7. Combining a sample-barcoded 5' primer with a J-beta primer mix, a second PCR ran for roughly 7 to 12 cycles. Tagging of each cDNA molecule was performed by a template-switch adaptor with 12 random nucleotides. TCRdb itself ran the 5' RACE reads through MiXCR, one entry per CDR3 protein. The sample gives about 760,000 distinct CDR3 sequences, just over 55% of which show up once; roughly 25% is in the top ten. The individuals who served as donors were healthy Caucasians living in Russia, aged about 6 to 100. Each donor had roughly 10 milliliters of peripheral blood drawn.

The TCR comes from a man in his forties in good health. The V gene is TRBV6-4, the J gene TRBJ2-5; 7 bases agree with TRBD2. The sample comprised blood. CDR3 region: CASSAHSSGQETQYF. CDR3 coding DNA: TGTGCCAGCAGTGCCCACTCTAGCGGACAAGAGACCCAGTACTTC.